The 2 T cell receptor beta chains in this list originate from one sample, sequenced in a study of blood T cell repertoires in COVID-19. This table comes from immunoSEQ multiplex PCR, and its TCRdb copy is limited to in-frame clones, with some not included. The repertoire holds 150,000 or so clones, with around 83% as singletons. Sequencing input: peripheral blood. The source of these receptors is a man between 65 and 79 years old who had recovered from COVID-19.

As for this clone: The same CDR3 is also encoded by other DNA sequences in this sample. The chain recombines TRBV12-3 or TRBV12-4 with TRBJ1-5; D may be TRBD1 (6 bases). Trimming removed 6 bases at V and 1 base at J, with 7 bases between. The CDR3 covers 13 residues. Here the CDR3 reads CASSQGSNQPQHF. CDR3 sequence (DNA): TGTGCCAGCAGCCAGGGGAGCAATCAGCCCCAGCATTTT.

This clone showed up just once. J is TRBJ1-5 and V is TRBV19, with unresolved D. The CDR3 length is 12 residues. With 4 bases removed from V and 9 bases from J, the gap between germline ends came to 10 bases. The germline V gene encodes CDR1 LNHDA and CDR2 SQIVND (reference sequence). This CDR3 reads CASSTPSRPQHF. The DNA for the CDR3 is TGTGCCAGTAGTACCCCCTCCAGGCCCCAGCATTTT.